Listed here is a single T cell receptor (beta chain). These data belong to a study of monozygotic twins with inflammatory bowel disease. After re-calling the 5' RACE reads, TCRdb lists one entry per CDR3 protein, DNA absent. The sample's table shows 150,000 to 200,000 distinct CDR3 sequences. Germline V gives CDR1 MNHEY, CDR2 SMNVEV (reference sequence). CDR3 length: 16 residues. This sequence originates from a human donor with ulcerative colitis or Crohn's disease, or a healthy co-twin of an affected twin (not recorded which). Sequences were obtained from blood. This chain links TRBV27 with TRBJ2-1; the D call from TCRdb, TRBD2, cannot be confirmed without DNA. The CDR3: CASSFLSGGARNEQFF.